One sample yielded the 18 T cell receptor beta chains listed below, sequenced in a study of T cell responses to AZD1222 COVID-19 vaccine (TCRdb year 2021). Receptor libraries were prepared by the immunoSEQ multiplex PCR assay. As stored in TCRdb, this immuneACCESS dataset retains in-frame rearrangements with V and J assigned. A fraction of the clones does not appear; measured against another copy, unresolved V genes explain less than half of the discrepancy, and the remainder lacks a known reason. The sample data list some 150,000 clones, and roughly 90% of these were observed just once. About 4.3% of the sample is held by the ten biggest clonotypes. The time point label of this sample denotes: about 28 days (+/-7) after the second vaccine dose. Sequencing used peripheral blood, obtained 28 days after the second AZD1222 dose. These receptors were collected from an adult who received the AZD1222 COVID-19 vaccine.

The chain employs TRBV2 and TRBJ1-2, with D perhaps TRBD1 (5 bases). This CDR3 spans 14 amino acids. V dropped 4 bases and J dropped 3 bases, with 12 bases sitting between them. From germline, CDR1 is SNHLY and CDR2 FYNNEI. For the CDR3, the DNA is TGTGCCAGCAGTGGCCCCAGGGTCGACTATGGCTACACCTTC. Its protein product is CASSGPRVDYGYTF.

The gene calls are TRBV3-1 (or the pseudogene TRBV3-2) and TRBJ1-2; weak D call: TRBD1 (5 bases). V gave up 5 bases and J gave up 8 bases, with 9 bases separating them. The CDR3 is 11 residues long. Germline V gene lookup returns CDR1 LGHDT and CDR2 YNNKEL (reference sequence). DNA of the CDR3: TGTGCCAGCAGCACGCGACAGGGCTACACCTTC. This gives the protein CASSTRQGYTF.

V usage is TRBV7-2 and J usage is TRBJ1-3; D is uncertain. This CDR3 contains 17 residues. The germline V gene has CDR1 SGHTA and CDR2 FQGNSA. V gave up 0 bases and J gave up 0 bases, with 12 bases separating them. Written as DNA, the CDR3 is TGTGCCAGCAGCTTAGCAGGCGGGCAGCGCTCTGGAAACACCATATATTTT. This encodes CASSLAGGQRSGNTIYF.

CDR3 nucleotides: TGTGCCAGCAGCCAAGGAGCGGGAAACACCATATATTTT. This codes for CASSQGAGNTIYF. The chain recombines TRBV4-2 with TRBJ1-3, with no clear D. The length of the CDR3 is 13 residues. CDR1 and CDR2 (germline): LGHNA, YNFKEQ. The V end lost 1 base, the J end lost 4 bases, and 5 bases lay between the germline ends.

Comments on this clone: Germline is not matched at one junction end, which may reflect a read error. The chain is built from TRBV7-2 and TRBJ1-5, with D unresolved. Germline loops: CDR1 SGHTA, CDR2 FQGNSA. The CDR3 is 15 amino acids. CDR3 nucleotides: TGTGCCAGCAGCCTAGCTGGGAGGGATAGTCAGCCCCAGCATTTT. It specifies CASSLAGRDSQPQHF.

In its sample, this clone was seen once. The chain links TRBV6-5 to TRBJ1-2, with 9 bases identical to TRBD1. Looked up from germline, CDR1 is MNHEY and CDR2 is SVGAGI. V shed 0 bases, J shed 8 bases, and the junction held 7 bases outside the gene matches. This CDR3 is 15 amino acids long. DNA of the CDR3: TGTGCCAGCAGTTACTCCACAAGGACAGGGGACGGCTACACCTTC. Translated: CASSYSTRTGDGYTF.

The CDR3 sequence is CASSLDWAAVQETQYF. Written as DNA, the CDR3 is TGTGCCAGCAGCTTAGACTGGGCCGCGGTCCAAGAGACCCAGTACTTC. This rearrangement joins TRBV7-2 to TRBJ2-5, with no clear D. Looked up from germline, CDR1 is SGHTA and CDR2 is FQGNSA. V was cut by 1 base and J by 1 base, with 13 bases left in between. The CDR3 consists of 16 residues.

This chain links TRBV6-5 with TRBJ1-5; D is uncertain. V lost 10 bases and J lost 2, with 18 bases in between. Germline V lookup: CDR1 MNHEY, CDR2 SVGAGI. CDR3 length: 15 residues. CDR3 residues: CATSEGSLRNQPQHF. The CDR3 region has the DNA TGTGCCACTTCGGAAGGGAGCCTTCGCAATCAGCCCCAGCATTTT.

V gene TRBV2 combines with J gene TRBJ1-5, with TRBD1 as a possible D gene (5 bases). The germline gives CDR1 SNHLY, CDR2 FYNNEI. V lost 6 bases and J lost 7, with 16 bases in between. The CDR3 has 14 residues. CDR3 region: CASSGGGVGQPQHF. The CDR3 DNA sequence: TGTGCCAGCAGCGGCGGGGGGGTAGGGCAGCCCCAGCATTTT.

This chain links TRBV5-6 with TRBJ2-1; TRBD2 is a possible D gene (5 bases). CDR3 length equals 15 residues. V dropped 0 bases and J dropped 2 bases, with 9 bases sitting between them. Germline CDR1 SGHDT, CDR2 YYEEEE. The DNA of the CDR3 is TGTGCCAGCAGCTTGGCCCGGGATGCCTACAATGAGCAGTTCTTC. It codes for CASSLARDAYNEQFF.

The genes are TRBV18 and TRBJ2-2; D remains unclear. The germline gives CDR1 KGHSH, CDR2 LQKENI. The V gene lost 3 bases and the J gene lost 5 bases, with 13 bases spanning the gap. The CDR3 is 15 residues long. CDR3 nucleotide sequence: TGTGCCAGCTCACCGACGGTAGTAGGAACCGGGGAGCTGTTTTTT. It specifies CASSPTVVGTGELFF.

The chain links TRBV9 to TRBJ2-4; 7 bases agree with TRBD2. The V and J ends lost 3 bases and 0 bases, in that order; junction bases with no gene match: 9. The CDR3 runs 17 residues. Germline CDR1 and CDR2: SGDLS and YYNGEE. The CDR3, as DNA: TGTGCCAGCAGCGCGGGGGGAGGGGAGCGAGCCAAAAACATTCAGTACTTC. Its protein product is CASSAGGGERAKNIQYF.

This chain connects TRBV3-1 (or the pseudogene TRBV3-2) to TRBJ2-5, with 8 bases aligning to TRBD2. CDR1 and CDR2 from the germline V gene are LGHDT and YNNKEL (reference sequence). The CDR3 spans 13 residues. Unmatched junction bases numbered 7, after V lost 6 bases and J lost 7 bases. The CDR3: CASSPGTRGTQYF. The DNA for the CDR3 is TGTGCCAGCAGTCCCGGGACTAGGGGGACCCAGTACTTC.

The V call is TRBV12-2, the J call TRBJ2-1; the table names TRBD1, a call not compared with the DNA. TRBV12-2 is a listed pseudogene. The CDR3 runs to 16 residues. The CDR3 is CASRPGNRTGDNEQFF. CDR3 DNA sequence: TGTGCAAGTCGCCCCGGAAACAGGACAGGGGACAATGAGCAGTTCTTC.

This clone was seen a few times. V gene TRBV3-1 (or the pseudogene TRBV3-2) combines with J gene TRBJ1-6; unclear D gene. The CDR3 covers 13 residues. The V and J ends lost 4 bases and 9 bases respectively, with 10 bases between them. Germline loops: CDR1 LGHDT, CDR2 YNNKEL (reference sequence). CDR3 nucleotides: TGTGCCAGCAGCCCGAATTCTCCTTCACCCCTCCACTTT. This gives the protein CASSPNSPSPLHF.

The chain combines TRBV6-6 with TRBJ2-1; unclear D gene. V lost 7 bases and J lost 8, with 9 bases in between. CDR1 and CDR2 (germline): MNHNY, SVGAGI (reference sequence). There are 11 residues in the CDR3. CDR3 region: CASTSTHEQFF. As DNA, the CDR3 is TGTGCCAGCACCTCCACGCATGAGCAGTTCTTC.

The chain is built from TRBV19 and TRBJ2-7; 7 nucleotides agree with TRBD1. The CDR3 is 14 residues long. The V gene end was trimmed by 5 bases and the J gene end by 5 bases; junction bases not matched to a gene: 9. Germline CDR1 and CDR2: LNHDA and SQIVND (reference sequence). The CDR3 nucleotides are TGTGCCAGTAGTCCTCGACAGGGATGGGACGAGCAGTACTTC. Its translation: CASSPRQGWDEQYF.

V usage is TRBV7-2 and J usage is TRBJ1-1; D not certain. The CDR3 loop spans 13 amino acids. CDR1 and CDR2 from the germline V gene are SGHTA and FQGNSA. Trimming removed 1 base from V and 4 bases from J, with 7 bases in between. The CDR3 sequence is CASSLVRITEAFF. The CDR3 nucleotides read TGTGCCAGCAGCTTAGTAAGAATCACTGAAGCTTTCTTT.